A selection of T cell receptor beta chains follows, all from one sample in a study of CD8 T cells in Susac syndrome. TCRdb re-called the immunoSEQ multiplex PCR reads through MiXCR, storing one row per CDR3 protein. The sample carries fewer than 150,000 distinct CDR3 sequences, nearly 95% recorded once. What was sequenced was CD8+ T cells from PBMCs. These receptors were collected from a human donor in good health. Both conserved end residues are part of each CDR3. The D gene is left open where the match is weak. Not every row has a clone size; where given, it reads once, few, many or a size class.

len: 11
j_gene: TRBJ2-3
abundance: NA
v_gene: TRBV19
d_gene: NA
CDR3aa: CASSNLDTQYF
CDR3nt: TGTGCCAGTAGTAACTTAGATACGCAGTATTTT

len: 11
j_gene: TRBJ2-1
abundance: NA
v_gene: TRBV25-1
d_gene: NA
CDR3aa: CASTGDNEQFF
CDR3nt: TGTGCCAGCACGGGCGACAATGAGCAGTTCTTC

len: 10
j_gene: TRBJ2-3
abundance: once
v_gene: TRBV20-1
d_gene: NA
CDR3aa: CSVPTDTQYF
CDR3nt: TGCAGTGTGCCGACAGATACGCAGTATTTT

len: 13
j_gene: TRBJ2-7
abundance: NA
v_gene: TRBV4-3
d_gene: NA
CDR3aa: CASSLGQFNEQYF
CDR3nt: TGCGCCAGCAGCCTCGGACAGTTCAACGAGCAGTACTTC

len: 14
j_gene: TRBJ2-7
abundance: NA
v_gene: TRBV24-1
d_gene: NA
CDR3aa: CATSDFQGDYEQYF
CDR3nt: TGTGCCACCAGTGATTTCCAGGGTGATTACGAGCAGTACTTC

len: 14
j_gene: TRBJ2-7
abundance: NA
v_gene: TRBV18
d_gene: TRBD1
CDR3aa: CASSPIQGANEQYF
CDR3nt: TGTGCCAGCTCACCGATCCAGGGGGCTAACGAGCAGTACTTC

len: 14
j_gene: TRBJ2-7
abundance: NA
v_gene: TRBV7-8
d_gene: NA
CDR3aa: CASSAASYDYEQYF
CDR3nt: TGTGCCAGCAGCGCAGCTAGCTACGATTACGAGCAGTACTTC

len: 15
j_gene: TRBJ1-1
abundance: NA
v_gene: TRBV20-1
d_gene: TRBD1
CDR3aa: CSARDHGQGGTEAFF
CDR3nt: TGCAGTGCTAGAGATCACGGACAGGGAGGAACTGAAGCTTTCTTT

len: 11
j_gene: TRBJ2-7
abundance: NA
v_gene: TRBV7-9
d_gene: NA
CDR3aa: CASSRTEEQYF
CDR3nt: TGTGCCAGCAGTCGAACAGAGGAGCAGTACTTC

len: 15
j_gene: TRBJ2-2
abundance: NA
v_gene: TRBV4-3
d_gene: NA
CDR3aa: CASSQAGANTGELFF
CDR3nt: TGCGCCAGCAGCCAAGCAGGGGCGAACACCGGGGAGCTGTTTTTT

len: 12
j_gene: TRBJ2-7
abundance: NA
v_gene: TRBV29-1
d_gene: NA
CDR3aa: CSVVADRDEQYF
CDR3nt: TGCAGCGTTGTGGCCGACCGGGACGAGCAGTACTTC

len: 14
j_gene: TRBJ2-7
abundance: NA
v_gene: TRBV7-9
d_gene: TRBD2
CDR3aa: CASIGTSGTYEQYF
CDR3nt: TGTGCCAGCATCGGGACTAGCGGCACCTACGAGCAGTACTTC

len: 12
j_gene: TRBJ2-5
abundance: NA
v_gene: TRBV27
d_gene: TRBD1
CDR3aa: CASTTGGGTQYF
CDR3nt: TGTGCCAGCACGACAGGGGGAGGGACCCAGTACTTC

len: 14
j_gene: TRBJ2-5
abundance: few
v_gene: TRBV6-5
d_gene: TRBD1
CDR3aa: CASSAGTGQETQYF
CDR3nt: TGTGCCAGCAGTGCTGGGACAGGCCAAGAGACCCAGTACTTC

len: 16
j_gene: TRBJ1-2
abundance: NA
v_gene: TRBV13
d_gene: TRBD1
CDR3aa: CASSSGTDRFYYGYTF
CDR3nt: TGTGCCAGCAGCTCAGGGACAGACCGCTTCTACTATGGCTACACCTTC

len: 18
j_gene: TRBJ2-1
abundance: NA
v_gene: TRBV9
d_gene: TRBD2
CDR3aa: CASSEGLAGGDGYNEQFF
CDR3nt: TGTGCCAGCAGCGAGGGACTAGCGGGAGGTGATGGCTACAATGAGCAGTTCTTC

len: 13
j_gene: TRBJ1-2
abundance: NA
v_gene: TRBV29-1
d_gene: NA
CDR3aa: CSVDPRTVYGYTF
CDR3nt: TGCAGCGTTGACCCCCGGACAGTTTATGGCTACACCTTC

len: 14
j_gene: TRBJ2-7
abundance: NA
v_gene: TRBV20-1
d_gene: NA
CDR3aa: CSARAADETYEQYF
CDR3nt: TGCAGTGCTAGAGCCGCGGATGAAACCTACGAGCAGTACTTC

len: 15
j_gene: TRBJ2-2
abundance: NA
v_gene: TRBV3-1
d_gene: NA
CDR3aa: CASSQDPLNTGELFF
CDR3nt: TGTGCCAGCAGCCAAGATCCGTTGAACACCGGGGAGCTGTTTTTT

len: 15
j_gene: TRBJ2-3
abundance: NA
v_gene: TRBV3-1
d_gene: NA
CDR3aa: CASSQGYTGTDTQYF
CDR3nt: TGTGCCAGCAGCCAAGGTTACACTGGCACAGATACGCAGTATTTT

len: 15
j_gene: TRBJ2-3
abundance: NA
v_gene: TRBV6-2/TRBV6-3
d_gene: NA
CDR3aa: CASSYYGSVRDTQYF
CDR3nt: TGTGCCAGCAGTTACTACGGGAGCGTTAGGGATACGCAGTATTTT

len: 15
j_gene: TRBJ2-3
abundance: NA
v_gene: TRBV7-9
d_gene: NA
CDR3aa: CASSPSGPPIDTQYF
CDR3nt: TGTGCCAGCAGCCCCTCAGGCCCGCCCATAGATACGCAGTATTTT

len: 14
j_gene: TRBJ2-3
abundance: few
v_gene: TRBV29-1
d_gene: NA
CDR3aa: CSVAQLASTDTQYF
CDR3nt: TGCAGCGTGGCCCAACTAGCTAGCACAGATACGCAGTATTTT

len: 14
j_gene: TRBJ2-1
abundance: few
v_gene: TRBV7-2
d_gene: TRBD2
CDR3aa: CASSLAASGNEQFF
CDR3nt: TGTGCCAGCAGCTTAGCGGCTAGCGGGAATGAGCAGTTCTTC

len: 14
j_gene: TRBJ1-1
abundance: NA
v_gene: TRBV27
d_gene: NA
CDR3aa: CASSPIWQHTEAFF
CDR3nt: TGTGCCAGCAGTCCCATTTGGCAGCACACTGAAGCTTTCTTT

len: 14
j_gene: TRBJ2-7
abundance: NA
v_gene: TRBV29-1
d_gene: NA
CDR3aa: CSVVEGDPHYGQYF
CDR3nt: TGCAGCGTAGTGGAGGGCGACCCCCACTACGGGCAGTACTTC

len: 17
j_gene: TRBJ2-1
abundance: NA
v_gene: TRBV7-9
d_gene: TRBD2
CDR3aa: CASSSAGTSGRQAEQFF
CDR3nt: TGTGCCAGCAGTTCGGCCGGGACTAGCGGGAGACAGGCTGAGCAGTTCTTC

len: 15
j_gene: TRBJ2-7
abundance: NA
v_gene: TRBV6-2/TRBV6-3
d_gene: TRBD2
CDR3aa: CASSLGGRNSYEQYF
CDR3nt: TGTGCCAGTTCCCTTGGCGGGAGGAACTCCTACGAGCAGTACTTC

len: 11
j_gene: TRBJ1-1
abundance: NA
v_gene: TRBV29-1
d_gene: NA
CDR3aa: CSVGRGTEAFF
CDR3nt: TGCAGCGTTGGCAGGGGAACTGAAGCTTTCTTT

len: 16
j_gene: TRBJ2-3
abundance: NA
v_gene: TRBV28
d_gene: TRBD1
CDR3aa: CASSPPTGFSTDTQYF
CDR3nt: TGTGCCAGCAGTCCACCGACAGGGTTTAGCACAGATACGCAGTATTTT

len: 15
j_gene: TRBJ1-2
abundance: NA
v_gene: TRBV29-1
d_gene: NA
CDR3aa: CSVDTLIKTGSGYTF
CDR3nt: TGCAGCGTTGATACCCTTATTAAGACAGGTTCTGGCTACACCTTC

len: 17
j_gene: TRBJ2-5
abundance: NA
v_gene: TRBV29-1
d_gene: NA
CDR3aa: CSVVWTMDSYHRETQYF
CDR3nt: TGCAGCGTTGTTTGGACCATGGACAGCTATCACCGGGAGACCCAGTACTTC